The sequence of this TCR beta chain was determined in a study of T cell responses to AZD1222 COVID-19 vaccine. Notes on the study in general: Only a handful of AZD1222 recipients tested seropositive at baseline. Mostly white British, mostly female donors; authors suggested clonal diversity may be underestimated.

CDR1 LNHDA and CDR2 SQIVND come from the germline V gene (reference sequence). CDR3 length: 13 amino acids. Trimming cost V 7 bases and J 1 base, with 10 bases left between them. Pooled samples include second doses given at about 4 or 12 weeks. A note on this clone: The antigen remains undetermined.

Sequencing was performed with immunoSEQ multiplex PCR; in TCRdb, only in-frame clones are kept and a portion is missing. The sample lists 180,000 or so clones; roughly 94% were seen once. The V call is TRBV19, the J call TRBJ1-1; D is undetermined. The sample here was peripheral blood, taken 28 days after the second AZD1222 dose. This TCR was sampled from an adult who received the AZD1222 COVID-19 vaccine. This CDR3 reads CASTPGRNTEAFF. The DNA for the CDR3 is TGTGCCAGTACTCCCGGGCGGAACACTGAAGCTTTCTTT.